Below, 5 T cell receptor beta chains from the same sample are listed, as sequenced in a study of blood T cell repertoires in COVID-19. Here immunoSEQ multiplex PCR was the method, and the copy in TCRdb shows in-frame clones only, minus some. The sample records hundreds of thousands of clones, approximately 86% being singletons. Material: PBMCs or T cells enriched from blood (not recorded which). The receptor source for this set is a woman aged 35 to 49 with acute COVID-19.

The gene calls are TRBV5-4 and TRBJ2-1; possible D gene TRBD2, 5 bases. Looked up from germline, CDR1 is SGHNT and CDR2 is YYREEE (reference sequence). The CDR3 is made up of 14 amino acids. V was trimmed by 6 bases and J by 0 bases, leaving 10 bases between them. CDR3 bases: TGTGCCAGCACTACGGGGATCTCCTACAATGAGCAGTTCTTC. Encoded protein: CASTTGISYNEQFF.

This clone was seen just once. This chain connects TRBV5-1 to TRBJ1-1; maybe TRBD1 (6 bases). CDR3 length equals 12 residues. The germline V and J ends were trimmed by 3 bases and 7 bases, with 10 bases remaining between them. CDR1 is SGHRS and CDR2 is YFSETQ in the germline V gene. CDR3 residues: CASSSEGVEAFF. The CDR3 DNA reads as TGCGCCAGCAGCTCCGAGGGGGTTGAAGCTTTCTTT.

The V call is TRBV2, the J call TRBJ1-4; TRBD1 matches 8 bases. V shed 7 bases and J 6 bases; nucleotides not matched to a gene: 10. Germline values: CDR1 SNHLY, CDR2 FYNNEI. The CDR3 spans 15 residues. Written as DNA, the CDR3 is TGTGCCAGCAATCAAAGGGCAGGGGGCTATGAAAAACTGTTTTTT. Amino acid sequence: CASNQRAGGYEKLFF.

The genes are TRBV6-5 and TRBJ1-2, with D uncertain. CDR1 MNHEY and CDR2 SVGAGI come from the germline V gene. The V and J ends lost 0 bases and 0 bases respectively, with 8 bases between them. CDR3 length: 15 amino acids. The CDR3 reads CASSYSHPTNYGYTF. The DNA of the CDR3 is TGTGCCAGCAGTTACTCCCATCCCACTAACTATGGCTACACCTTC.

The CDR3 sequence: CASSTPGSGNTIYF. In DNA, the CDR3 is TGTGCCAGCAGCACCCCCGGGTCTGGAAACACCATATATTTT. This sequence joins TRBV13 and TRBJ1-3, with D hard to call. Trimming cost V 5 bases and J 1 base, with 9 bases left between them. The CDR3 has 14 amino acids. In germline, CDR1 is PRHDT, CDR2 FYEKMQ (reference sequence).